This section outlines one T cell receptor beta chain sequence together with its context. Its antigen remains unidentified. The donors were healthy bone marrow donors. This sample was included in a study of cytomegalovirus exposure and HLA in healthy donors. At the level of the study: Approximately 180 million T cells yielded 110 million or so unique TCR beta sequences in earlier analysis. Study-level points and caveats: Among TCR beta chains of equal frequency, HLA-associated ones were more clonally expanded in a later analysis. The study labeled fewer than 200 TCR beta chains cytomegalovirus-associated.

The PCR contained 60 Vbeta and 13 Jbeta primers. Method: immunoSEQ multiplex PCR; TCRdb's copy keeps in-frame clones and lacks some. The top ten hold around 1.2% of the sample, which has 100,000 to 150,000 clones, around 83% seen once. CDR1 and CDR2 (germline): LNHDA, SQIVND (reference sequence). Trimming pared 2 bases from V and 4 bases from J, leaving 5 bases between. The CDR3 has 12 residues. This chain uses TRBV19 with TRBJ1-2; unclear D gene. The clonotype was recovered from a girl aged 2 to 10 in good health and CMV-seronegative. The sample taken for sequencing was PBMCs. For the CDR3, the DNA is TGTGCCAGTAGTATACCCGGCTATGGCTACACCTTC. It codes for CASSIPGYGYTF. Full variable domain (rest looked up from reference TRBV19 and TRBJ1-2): DGGITQSPKYLFRKEGQNVTLSCEQNLNHDAMYWYRQDPGQGLRLIYYSQIVNDFQKGDIAEGYSVSREKKESFPLTVTSAQKNPTAFYLCASSIPGYGYTFGSGTRLTVV.